The 32 T cell receptor beta chains given below trace back to one sample, sequenced in a study of shared clonotypes between healthy human individuals. The assay was immunoSEQ multiplex PCR, and TCRdb's table has in-frame clones only and misses some. The repertoire holds some 2,500,000 clones, roughly 93% seen once, with 0.36% in the top ten. The sequenced sample consisted of naive CD4+ T cells from PBMCs. Noted subset: CD45RA+ positively selected. The receptor set was obtained from a man aged 18 to 35 in good health. Some clones in this sample may be carry-over from other donors' samples.

The chain has TRBV11-2 and TRBJ2-1; 7 positions agree with TRBD2. Germline CDR1 reads SGHAT; CDR2 reads FQNNGV. The V segment lost 2 bases and the J segment 6 bases; nucleotides outside the gene matches: 7. This CDR3 region has 15 residues. The CDR3 DNA reads TGTGCCAGCAGCTTACAGGCGGGAGTCAGCAATGAGCAGTTCTTC. It encodes CASSLQAGVSNEQFF.

In regard to this clone: The junction departs from the called germline gene at one end, perhaps through a read error. V gene TRBV27 combines with J gene TRBJ1-2, with 9 bases that match TRBD1. From germline, CDR1 is MNHEY and CDR2 SMNVEV (reference sequence). This CDR3 comprises 13 residues. The DNA of the CDR3 is TGTGCCAGCAGTTCCCTCGGGACAGGGAACTTGGCCTTC. Its translation is CASSSLGTGNLAF.

This clone was found once. The genes are TRBV4-2 and TRBJ2-1; D remains unclear. This CDR3 is 14 amino acids long. In germline, CDR1 is LGHNA, CDR2 YNFKEQ. V lost 2 bases and J lost 5, with 10 bases in between. The CDR3 is CASSQRGWDNEQFF. In nucleotides, the CDR3 is TGTGCCAGCAGCCAACGAGGTTGGGACAATGAGCAGTTCTTC.

J is TRBJ2-1 and V is TRBV5-1, with D perhaps assigned TRBD1 or TRBD2 (5 bases each). Germline V CDR1 and CDR2: SGHRS, YFSETQ. The V end lost 3 bases, the J end lost 6 bases, and 13 bases lay between the germline ends. This CDR3 has 14 residues. The CDR3 region has the DNA TGCGCCAGCAGCTGGGACCATTCGGGCAATGAGCAGTTCTTC. Amino acid sequence: CASSWDHSGNEQFF.

This chain links TRBV5-4 with TRBJ1-3; maybe TRBD1 (5 bases). V was trimmed by 4 bases and J by 1 base, leaving 15 bases between them. In germline, CDR1 is SGHNT, CDR2 YYREEE (reference sequence). This CDR3 has 16 amino acids. This CDR3 is CASSPGGESSGNTIYF. The CDR3 nucleotides are TGTGCCAGCAGCCCGGGGGGGGAGTCATCTGGAAACACCATATATTTT.

V gene TRBV7-2 combines with J gene TRBJ2-1; D assignment may be TRBD1 or TRBD2 (5 bases each). Germline CDR1 and CDR2: SGHTA and FQGNSA. The CDR3 contains 14 residues. Trimming took off 3 bases at V and 4 bases at J, with 10 bases between the two ends. CDR3 in DNA: TGTGCCAGCAGCTTTACCGGGGCGTACAATGAGCAGTTCTTC. It encodes CASSFTGAYNEQFF.

The CDR3 DNA is TGTGCCGGAAGCGGGAGCTCCTACAATGAGCAGTTCTTC. Encoded protein: CAGSGSSYNEQFF. The V gene is TRBV7-9, the J gene TRBJ2-1; TRBD2 agrees at 8 bases. The CDR3 consists of 13 residues. In germline, CDR1 is SEHNR, CDR2 FQNEAQ (reference sequence). J gave up 0 bases and V 11 bases, and 3 bases lay outside the gene matches. The full variable domain, with the rest looked up from reference TRBV7-9 and TRBJ2-1, is DTGVSQNPRHKITKRGQNVTFRCDPISEHNRLYWYRQTLGQGPEFLTYFQNEAQLEKSRLLSDRFSAERPKGSFSTLEIQRTEQGDSAMYLCAGSGSSYNEQFFGPGTRLTVL.

V gene TRBV9 combines with J gene TRBJ2-1; 10 bases map to TRBD2. V was pared by 0 bases and J by 8 bases, with 5 bases of the junction left unmatched. Germline V gives CDR1 SGDLS, CDR2 YYNGEE. The CDR3 contains 15 residues. CDR3 sequence (DNA): TGTGCCAGCAGCGTAGCCGGGACTAGCGCGTATGAGCAGTTCTTC. Translated, it gives CASSVAGTSAYEQFF. The entire variable domain, with the rest obtained from reference TRBV9 and TRBJ2-1, is as follows: DSGVTQTPKHLITATGQRVTLRCSPRSGDLSVYWYQQSLDQGLQFLIQYYNGEERAKGNILERFSAQQFPDLHSELNLSSLELGDSALYFCASSVAGTSAYEQFFGPGTRLTVL.

To note about this clone: Other DNA sequences in this specimen translate into the identical CDR3. The gene calls are TRBV4-2 and TRBJ2-7; maybe TRBD2 (5 bases). V was pared by 2 bases and J by 0 bases, with 8 bases between. Per the germline V gene, CDR1 is LGHNA and CDR2 is YNFKEQ. This CDR3 spans 14 amino acids. The CDR3 here is CASSQRGSSYEQYF. The CDR3, as DNA: TGTGCCAGCAGCCAACGGGGTTCCTCCTACGAGCAGTACTTC.

About this clone: Distinct nucleotide sequences in the sample also encode this CDR3. CDR3 loop: CASSPRDRGNYGYTF. DNA of the CDR3: TGTGCCAGCAGCCCCCGGGACAGGGGAAACTATGGCTACACCTTC. This chain uses TRBV5-4 with TRBJ1-2, with 10 bases aligning to TRBD1. This CDR3 has 15 residues. The ends lost 4 bases at V and 2 bases at J; junction bases unmatched: 5. Germline assignment: CDR1 SGHNT and CDR2 YYREEE (reference sequence).

In the case of this clone: This specimen includes other DNA sequences encoding the same CDR3. The chain has TRBV5-1 and TRBJ1-2, with D hard to call. The CDR3 totals 12 residues. CDR1 is SGHRS, CDR2 YFSETQ, per germline. V lost 0 bases and J lost 4, with 4 bases in between. CDR3 in amino acids: CASSLESYGYTF. The CDR3 nucleotides are TGCGCCAGCAGCTTGGAGAGCTATGGCTACACCTTC.

This clone came up once. V and J are TRBV6-5 and TRBJ2-5; TRBD1 matches at 9 bases. V lost 8 bases, J lost 6 bases, and 10 bases stayed unmatched. CDR1 is MNHEY and CDR2 is SVGAGI in the germline V gene. This CDR3 has 14 residues. The CDR3 here is CASGRDRVLQTQYF. In DNA form, the CDR3 reads TGTGCCAGCGGACGGGACAGGGTTCTTCAGACCCAGTACTTC.

The chain couples TRBV29-1 to TRBJ1-3, with a possible D match to TRBD1 (5 bases). CDR1 and CDR2 (germline): SQVTM, ANQGSEA. V was shortened by 3 bases and J by 0 bases, with 6 bases between the two germline ends. The CDR3 runs to 13 residues. The CDR3 DNA sequence: TGCAGCGTTGAGGGGGACTCTGGAAACACCATATATTTT. This translates into CSVEGDSGNTIYF.

The chain uses TRBV7-8 and TRBJ2-5, with 7 bases aligning to TRBD2. The V segment lost 2 bases and the J segment 5 bases; nucleotides outside the gene matches: 8. Germline V gene data show CDR1 as SGHVS and CDR2 as FQNEAQ. The CDR3 totals 15 residues. For the CDR3, the DNA is TGTGCCAGCAGCTTAATCAACGGGGGGTCGGAGACCCAGTACTTC. This codes for CASSLINGGSETQYF.

This rearrangement joins TRBV11-1 to TRBJ2-6; 9 bases agree with TRBD2. Germline trimming cut 4 bases from V and 2 bases from J; bases unmatched to any gene: 12. Germline lookup yields CDR1 SGHAT and CDR2 FQDESV (reference sequence). The CDR3 totals 19 residues. CDR3 coding DNA: TGTGCCAGCAGCTCGTTTATTGGAGCGGGAGGTACTGGGGCCAACGTCCTGACTTTC. It translates to CASSSFIGAGGTGANVLTF.

V and J are TRBV5-6 and TRBJ2-3; weak D call: TRBD1 (6 bases). V was trimmed by 7 bases and J by 4 bases, leaving 19 bases between them. This CDR3 spans 15 amino acids. CDR1 SGHDT and CDR2 YYEEEE come from the germline V gene. CDR3 bases: TGTGCCAGCGGCCTTGTGGGGGCTCCGCCAGATACGCAGTATTTT. Its protein is CASGLVGAPPDTQYF.

V gene TRBV10-3 combines with J gene TRBJ2-3, with TRBD1 matching 9 bases. V lost 6 bases and J lost 3; bases outside the gene matches: 4. The CDR3 has 14 residues. Germline loops: CDR1 ENHRY, CDR2 SYGVKD. The CDR3 DNA follows: TGTGCCATCAGCCGGGACAGGGTTACAGATACGCAGTATTTT. It codes for CAISRDRVTDTQYF.

The chain links TRBV10-3 to TRBJ1-3; D not certain. In germline, CDR1 is ENHRY, CDR2 SYGVKD. The CDR3 spans 18 residues. V dropped 4 bases and J dropped 4 bases, with 23 bases sitting between them. The CDR3 bases are TGTGCCATCAGTGTGTCCCTTGACCGGGGTGTATACGGAAACACCATATATTTT. Translated: CAISVSLDRGVYGNTIYF.

The chain uses TRBV28 and TRBJ2-4; maybe TRBD1 (5 bases). V lost 5 bases and J 3 bases, leaving 17 bases between the germline ends. Looked up from germline, CDR1 is MDHEN and CDR2 is SYDVKM. The CDR3 is 16 residues long. CDR3 protein: CASSKRGDGSKNIQYF. CDR3 DNA sequence: TGTGCCAGCAGTAAAAGGGGCGATGGTAGCAAAAACATTCAGTACTTC.

This chain connects TRBV5-1 to TRBJ2-7; 12 bases match TRBD2. CDR3 length: 15 residues. The junction had 4 bases not matched to a gene; V was cut back by 4 bases and J by 2 bases. The germline V gene has CDR1 SGHRS and CDR2 YFSETQ. CDR3 DNA: TGCGCCAGCAGCACAACTAGCGGGGGGCCCTACGAGCAGTACTTC. It encodes CASSTTSGGPYEQYF. Using reference TRBV5-1 and TRBJ2-7 for the parts outside the CDR3, the full variable domain is KAGVTQTPRYLIKTRGQQVTLSCSPISGHRSVSWYQQTPGQGLQFLFEYFSETQRNKGNFPGRFSGRQFSNSRSEMNVSTLELGDSALYLCASSTTSGGPYEQYFGPGTRLTVT.

About this clone itself: This same CDR3 is encoded by further DNA sequences in the sample. The gene calls are TRBV18 and TRBJ2-7, with TRBD2 matching 7 bases. Germline V gene sequence: CDR1 KGHSH, CDR2 LQKENI. Unmatched junction bases numbered 2, after V lost 0 bases and J lost 3 bases. CDR3 length: 14 residues. The CDR3 DNA reads TGTGCCAGCTCACCACCCGCGGGGGTCTACGAGCAGTACTTC. It encodes CASSPPAGVYEQYF.

The genes are TRBV5-8 and TRBJ2-1, with D perhaps matching TRBD1 or TRBD2 (5 bases each). Germline lookup yields CDR1 SGHTS and CDR2 YDEGEE. The V end was cut by 2 bases, the J end by 10 bases, with 13 bases between. The CDR3 is made up of 13 amino acids. In DNA, the CDR3 is TGTGCCAGCAGCTTACTCGGGGCGAGAGAGCAGTTCTTC. Its translation: CASSLLGAREQFF.

Details on this clone: Other DNA sequences within the sample encode an identical CDR3. The V and J genes are TRBV28 and TRBJ1-1; D not certain. The V end lost 5 bases, the J end lost 0 bases, and 4 bases lay between the germline ends. This CDR3 spans 12 amino acids. CDR1 is MDHEN and CDR2 is SYDVKM in the germline V gene. CDR3 nucleotide sequence: TGTGCCAGCAGTACAGTGAACACTGAAGCTTTCTTT. Protein product: CASSTVNTEAFF.

V gene TRBV30 combines with J gene TRBJ1-2; the match to TRBD1 covers 7 bases. V lost 3 bases to trimming and J lost 7 bases; unmatched junction nucleotides: 5. The CDR3 has 12 amino acids. The V gene's germline CDR1 is GTSNPN and CDR2 SVGIG (reference sequence). The CDR3 region is CAWSRQGSGYTF. The CDR3 DNA is TGTGCCTGGAGCAGACAGGGAAGTGGCTACACCTTC.

The V gene is TRBV9, the J gene TRBJ1-5; perhaps TRBD1 as D (6 bases). Per germline, CDR1 SGDLS and CDR2 YYNGEE. V was clipped by 0 bases and J by 9 bases, with 13 bases between them. This CDR3 spans 14 amino acids. CDR3 sequence reads: CASSVEGRGGPQHF. The DNA of the CDR3 is TGTGCCAGCAGCGTAGAGGGCAGGGGAGGGCCCCAGCATTTT.

The chain employs TRBV28 and TRBJ1-1; weak D call: TRBD1 (6 bases). The V gene's germline CDR1 is MDHEN and CDR2 SYDVKM. This CDR3 is built from 16 residues. V lost 2 bases and J lost 2, with 15 bases in between. The CDR3 sequence is CASSLVFGRGNTEAFF. DNA for the CDR3: TGTGCCAGCAGTTTAGTGTTTGGCAGGGGAAACACTGAAGCTTTCTTT.

The chain uses TRBV7-9 and TRBJ1-1, with TRBD1 as a possible D gene (5 bases). Trimming removed 8 bases from V and 5 bases from J, with 15 bases in between. The CDR3 has 13 residues. Looked up from germline, CDR1 is SEHNR and CDR2 is FQNEAQ (reference sequence). The CDR3 sequence: CASRERGGTEAFF. CDR3 coding DNA: TGTGCCAGCCGCGAGAGGGGCGGGACTGAAGCTTTCTTT.

The chain has TRBV5-1 and TRBJ1-4; 7 nucleotides match TRBD1. This CDR3 contains 15 residues. CDR1 and CDR2 from the germline V gene are SGHRS and YFSETQ. The J segment lost 2 bases and the V segment lost 2 bases, leaving 3 bases of the junction unmatched. The CDR3: CASSLLTGTNEKLFF. The CDR3 DNA reads as TGCGCCAGCAGCTTACTGACAGGGACTAATGAAAAACTGTTTTTT.

V usage is TRBV28 and J usage is TRBJ2-7; maybe TRBD2 (5 bases). Trimming removed 5 bases at V and 5 bases at J, with 16 bases between. Germline V gene sequence: CDR1 MDHEN, CDR2 SYDVKM. The CDR3 is 14 amino acids. Here the CDR3 reads CASSPSGISNEQYF. The CDR3 DNA is TGTGCCAGCAGTCCCAGCGGTATCTCAAACGAGCAGTACTTC. Combining the CDR3 with reference TRBV28 and TRBJ2-7 gives the whole variable domain DVKVTQSSRYLVKRTGEKVFLECVQDMDHENMFWYRQDPGLGLRLIYFSYDVKMKEKGDIPEGYSVSREKKERFSLILESASTNQTSMYLCASSPSGISNEQYFGPGTRLTVT.

The rearrangement uses TRBV7-3 and TRBJ2-5; weak D call: TRBD2 (5 bases). There are 13 residues in the CDR3. CDR1 and CDR2 from the germline V gene are SGHTA and FQGTGA. Trimming removed 1 base from V and 5 bases from J, with 8 bases in between. The CDR3 nucleotides are TGTGCCAGCAGCTTAAGTAGCGTCGAGACCCAGTACTTC. Encoded protein: CASSLSSVETQYF.

This clone was detected once. This chain uses TRBV6-6 with TRBJ1-5; 9 positions match TRBD1. The CDR3 consists of 15 residues. CDR1 and CDR2 from the germline V gene are MNHNY and SVGAGI (reference sequence). The V gene end was trimmed by 4 bases and the J gene end by 4 bases; junction bases not matched to a gene: 5. This CDR3 reads CASSFQGQGNQPQHF. CDR3 nucleotide sequence: TGTGCCAGCAGTTTCCAGGGACAGGGTAATCAGCCCCAGCATTTT.

This clone has just one count. V is TRBV30 and J is TRBJ2-5; the match to TRBD1 covers 7 bases. This CDR3 spans 15 amino acids. Germline CDR1 and CDR2: GTSNPN and SVGIG (reference sequence). V shed 3 bases and J 1 base; nucleotides not matched to a gene: 8. This CDR3 reads CAWSEGTALQETQYF. CDR3 DNA: TGTGCCTGGAGCGAAGGGACAGCGCTCCAAGAGACCCAGTACTTC. The variable domain in full, completed from reference TRBV30 and TRBJ2-5, reads SQTIHQWPATLVQPVGSPLSLECTVEGTSNPNLYWYRQAAGRGLQLLFYSVGIGQISSEVPQNLSASRPQDRQFILSSKKLLLSDSGFYLCAWSEGTALQETQYFGPGTRLLVL.